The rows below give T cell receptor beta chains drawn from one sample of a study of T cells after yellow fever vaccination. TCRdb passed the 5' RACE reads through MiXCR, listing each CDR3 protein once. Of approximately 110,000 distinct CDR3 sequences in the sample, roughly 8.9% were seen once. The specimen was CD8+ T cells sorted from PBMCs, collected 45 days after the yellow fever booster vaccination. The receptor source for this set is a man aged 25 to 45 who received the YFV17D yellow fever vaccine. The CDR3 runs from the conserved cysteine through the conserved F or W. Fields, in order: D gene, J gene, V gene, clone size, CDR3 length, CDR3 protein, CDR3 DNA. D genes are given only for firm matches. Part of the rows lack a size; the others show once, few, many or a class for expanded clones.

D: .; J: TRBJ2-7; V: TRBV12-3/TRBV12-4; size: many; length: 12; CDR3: CASSLTPHEQYF; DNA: TGTGCCAGCAGTCTTACCCCACACGAGCAGTACTTC
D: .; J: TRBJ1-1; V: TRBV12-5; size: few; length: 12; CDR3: CASSRAGTEAFF; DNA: TGTGCTAGTTCCAGGGCCGGCACTGAAGCTTTCTTT
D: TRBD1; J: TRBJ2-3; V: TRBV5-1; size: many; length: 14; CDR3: CASTGQVLTDTQYF; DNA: TGCGCCAGCACGGGACAGGTACTCACAGATACGCAGTATTTT
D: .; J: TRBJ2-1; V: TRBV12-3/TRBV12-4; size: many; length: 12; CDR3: CASSWDSRHQFF; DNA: TGTGCCAGCAGTTGGGATAGCCGACATCAGTTCTTC
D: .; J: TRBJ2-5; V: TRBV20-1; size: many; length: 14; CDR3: CSARDLLGSGTQYF; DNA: TGCAGTGCTAGAGACCTACTAGGCAGCGGGACCCAGTACTTC
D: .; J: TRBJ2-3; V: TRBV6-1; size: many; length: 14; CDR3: CASSRGPSTDTQYF; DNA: TGTGCCAGCAGCCGGGGACCGAGCACAGATACGCAGTATTTT
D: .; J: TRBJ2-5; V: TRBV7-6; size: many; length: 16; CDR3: CASSLGRGLYGETQYF; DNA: TGTGCCAGCAGCTTGGGCAGGGGATTATATGGAGAGACCCAGTACTTC
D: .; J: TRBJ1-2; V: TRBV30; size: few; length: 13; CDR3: CAWLSTVRYGYTF; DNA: TGTGCCTGGCTGTCGACCGTGAGATATGGCTACACCTTC
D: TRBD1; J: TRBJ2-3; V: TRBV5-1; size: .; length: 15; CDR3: CASSLDRGPGDTQYF; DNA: TGCGCCAGCAGCTTGGACAGGGGGCCGGGGGATACGCAGTATTTT
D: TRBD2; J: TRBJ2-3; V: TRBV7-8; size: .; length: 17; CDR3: CASSFRSTAGGTNTQYF; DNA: TGTGCCAGCAGCTTTCGTTCGACGGCGGGGGGCACGAATACGCAGTATTTT
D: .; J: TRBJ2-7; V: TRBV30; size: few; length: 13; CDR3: CAWTHVLGYEQYF; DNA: TGTGCCTGGACCCATGTTTTGGGCTACGAGCAGTACTTC
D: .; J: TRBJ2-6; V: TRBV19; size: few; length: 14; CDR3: CASSNDERVPVLTF; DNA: TGTGCCAGTAGTAACGATGAGCGGGTCCCCGTCCTGACTTTC
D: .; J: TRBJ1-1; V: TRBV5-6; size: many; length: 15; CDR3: CASSRRYRENTEAFF; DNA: TGTGCCAGCAGTCGGAGGTACAGGGAAAACACTGAAGCTTTCTTT
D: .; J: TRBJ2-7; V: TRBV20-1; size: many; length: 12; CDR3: CSAKGEGVEQYF; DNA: TGCAGTGCCAAGGGGGAGGGAGTCGAGCAGTACTTC
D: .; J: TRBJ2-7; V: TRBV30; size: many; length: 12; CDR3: CAWSSQGYEQYF; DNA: TGTGCCTGGAGTTCTCAAGGCTACGAGCAGTACTTC
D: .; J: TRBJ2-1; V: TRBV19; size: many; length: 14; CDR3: CASSIGASGNEQFF; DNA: TGTGCCAGTAGTATAGGGGCTAGTGGCAATGAGCAGTTCTTC
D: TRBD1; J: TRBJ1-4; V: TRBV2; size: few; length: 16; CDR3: CASQPGTAATNEKLFF; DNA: TGTGCCAGCCAACCCGGGACAGCCGCAACTAATGAAAAACTGTTTTTT
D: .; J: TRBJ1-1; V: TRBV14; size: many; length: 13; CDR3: CASSQETYTEAFF; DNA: TGTGCCAGCAGCCAGGAGACCTACACTGAAGCTTTCTTT
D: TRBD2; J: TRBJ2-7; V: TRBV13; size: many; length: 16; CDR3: CASSLLAGVVPHEQYF; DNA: TGTGCCAGCAGCTTACTAGCGGGAGTAGTTCCCCACGAGCAGTACTTC
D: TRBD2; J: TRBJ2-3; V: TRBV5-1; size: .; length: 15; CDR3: CASRPGLSRTDTQYF; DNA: TGCGCCAGCAGACCGGGACTATCTCGAACAGATACGCAGTATTTT
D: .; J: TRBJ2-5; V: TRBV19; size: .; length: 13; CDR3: CASSPSSQETQYF; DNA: TGTGCCAGTAGCCCTTCGTCCCAAGAGACCCAGTACTTC
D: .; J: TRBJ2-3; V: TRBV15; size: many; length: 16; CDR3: CATRIPLANFTDTQYF; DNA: TGTGCCACCAGGATTCCCCTAGCGAATTTCACAGATACGCAGTATTTT
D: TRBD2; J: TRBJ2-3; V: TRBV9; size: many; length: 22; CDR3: CASSVPHPQLAGGPTNTDTQYF; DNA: TGTGCCAGCAGCGTCCCGCACCCGCAACTAGCGGGAGGTCCCACGAACACAGATACGCAGTATTTT
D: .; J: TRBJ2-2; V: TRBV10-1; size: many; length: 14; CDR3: CASSEGRITGELFF; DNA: TGCGCCAGCAGTGAAGGGCGCATAACCGGGGAGCTGTTTTTT
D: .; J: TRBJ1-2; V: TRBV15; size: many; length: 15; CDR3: CATRQDRDSLYGYTF; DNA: TGTGCCACCAGGCAGGACAGAGACAGCCTCTATGGCTACACCTTC
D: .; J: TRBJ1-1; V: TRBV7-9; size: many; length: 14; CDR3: CASSLWGENTEAFF; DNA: TGTGCCAGCAGCCTATGGGGAGAGAACACTGAAGCTTTCTTT
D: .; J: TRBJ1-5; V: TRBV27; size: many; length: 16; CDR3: CASSLSTGIINQPQHF; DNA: TGTGCCAGCAGTTTATCGACAGGAATAATCAATCAGCCCCAGCATTTT
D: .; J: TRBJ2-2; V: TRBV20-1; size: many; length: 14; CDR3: CSARAGTYTGELFF; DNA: TGCAGTGCTAGAGCCGGGACCTACACCGGGGAGCTGTTTTTT
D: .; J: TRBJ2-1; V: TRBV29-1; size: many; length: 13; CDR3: CSVEGVRYNEQFF; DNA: TGCAGCGTTGAAGGAGTCAGGTACAATGAGCAGTTCTTC
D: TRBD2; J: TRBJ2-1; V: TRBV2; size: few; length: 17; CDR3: CASSGPTSGGSYNEQFF; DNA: TGTGCCAGCAGTGGCCCAACTAGCGGGGGCTCCTACAATGAGCAGTTCTTC
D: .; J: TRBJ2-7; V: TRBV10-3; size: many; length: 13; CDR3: CAISESPAYEQYF; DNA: TGTGCCATCAGTGAGTCTCCCGCCTACGAGCAGTACTTC
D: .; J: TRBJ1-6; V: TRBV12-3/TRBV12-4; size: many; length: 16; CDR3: CASSFSTRSYNSPLHF; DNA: TGTGCCAGCAGCTTTAGTACGCGGTCCTATAATTCACCCCTCCACTTT